What follows are 16 T cell receptor beta chains derived from one specimen sequenced in a study of PD-1 blockade in classical Hodgkin lymphoma. TCRdb's copy holds only in-frame clones and misses some; the assay was immunoSEQ multiplex PCR. The data contain approximately 89,000 clones, roughly 83% of them seen just once; the ten biggest clones take up 12%. Brentuximab vedotin exposure varied, and every patient relapsed after autologous stem cell transplantation. This specimen was peripheral blood mononuclear cells (PBMCs), taken at baseline. These receptors originate from a human donor with classical Hodgkin lymphoma.

The genes are TRBV2 and TRBJ1-2; TRBD1 matches at 7 bases. Germline V gene lookup returns CDR1 SNHLY and CDR2 FYNNEI. The V and J ends lost 9 bases and 7 bases, in that order; junction bases with no gene match: 14. CDR3 length equals 14 residues. For the CDR3, the DNA is TGTGCCAGTACACAGGGGCTCGATGGGGCTGGCTACACCTTC. It encodes CASTQGLDGAGYTF.

The V call is TRBV5-4, the J call TRBJ2-7, with 7 bases identical to TRBD1. In germline, CDR1 is SGHNT, CDR2 YYREEE (reference sequence). This CDR3 region has 13 residues. With V trimmed by 5 bases and J by 2 bases, 4 bases remained unmatched. CDR3 region: CASSSDRAYEQYF. The CDR3 coding sequence is TGTGCCAGCAGTTCCGACAGGGCCTACGAGCAGTACTTC.

This clone was observed a handful of times. The rearrangement uses TRBV18 and TRBJ2-7; the match to TRBD2 covers 12 bases. The germline gives CDR1 KGHSH, CDR2 LQKENI. Losses at the gene ends were 5 bases for V and 3 bases for J; bases not matched to a gene: 5. The CDR3 is 15 residues long. CDR3 protein: CASSEGLAGNYEQYF. CDR3 bases: TGTGCCAGCTCAGAGGGACTAGCGGGTAACTACGAGCAGTACTTC.

The genes are TRBV27 and TRBJ2-7; 7 bases fit TRBD2. The length of the CDR3 is 16 residues. The J segment lost 6 bases and the V segment lost 6 bases, leaving 17 bases of the junction unmatched. The V gene's germline CDR1 is MNHEY and CDR2 SMNVEV (reference sequence). The CDR3 region is CASRPSGLAGVGEQYF. The DNA for the CDR3 is TGTGCCAGCAGACCCTCCGGATTGGCGGGAGTCGGCGAGCAGTACTTC.

The V call is TRBV5-4, the J call TRBJ2-5; 7 bases line up with TRBD1. The CDR3 runs 16 residues. V lost 0 bases to trimming and J lost 5 bases; unmatched junction nucleotides: 10. The germline V gene has CDR1 SGHNT and CDR2 YYREEE (reference sequence). For the CDR3, the DNA is TGTGCCAGCAGCTTGGGAGGGGCAGGGGGAGTTGAGACCCAGTACTTC. The encoded protein is CASSLGGAGGVETQYF.

The chain employs TRBV6-6 and TRBJ1-6, with unresolved D. Germline V gene sequence: CDR1 MNHNY, CDR2 SVGAGI (reference sequence). Trimming took off 0 bases at V and 9 bases at J, with 12 bases between the two ends. The CDR3 loop spans 15 amino acids. The CDR3 bases are TGTGCCAGCAGTTACTCGCAGGACGGGCGTTCACCCCTCCACTTT. Translating gives CASSYSQDGRSPLHF.

The rearrangement uses TRBV5-4 and TRBJ2-1; D remains ambiguous. CDR1 is SGHNT and CDR2 is YYREEE in the germline V gene (reference sequence). Trimming shortened V by 0 bases and J by 0 bases, and 10 bases separated the two germline ends. This CDR3 contains 16 residues. The CDR3 sequence is CASSLAAESSYNEQFF. CDR3 DNA: TGTGCCAGCAGCTTGGCCGCGGAGAGCTCCTACAATGAGCAGTTCTTC.

V usage is TRBV7-8 and J usage is TRBJ1-2, with 8 positions matching TRBD1. The CDR3 consists of 14 residues. V was pared by 1 base and J by 4 bases, with 2 bases of the junction left unmatched. The germline gives CDR1 SGHVS, CDR2 FQNEAQ. The chain's CDR3 is CASSLGTGRYGYTF. The DNA of the CDR3 is TGTGCCAGCAGCTTAGGGACAGGGCGCTATGGCTACACCTTC.

This chain joins TRBV7-8 and TRBJ2-7; 12 bases agree with TRBD2. V lost 2 bases to trimming and J lost 1 base; unmatched junction nucleotides: 12. There are 19 residues in the CDR3. CDR1 and CDR2 from the germline V gene are SGHVS and FQNEAQ. CDR3 DNA: TGTGCCAGCAGCTTAATACCGCTAGCGGGAGGGCCGGGGTCCTACGAGCAGTACTTC. This codes for CASSLIPLAGGPGSYEQYF.

Comment on this clone: The sample holds other DNA sequences that translate to the same CDR3. This chain uses TRBV5-1 with TRBJ1-5, with TRBD1 identical over 8 bases. Trimming removed 4 bases from V and 6 bases from J; junction bases left unmatched: 6. The CDR3 runs to 14 residues. Per germline, CDR1 SGHRS and CDR2 YFSETQ. CDR3 in amino acids: CASSPGQGSQPQHF. The CDR3 DNA is TGCGCCAGCAGCCCAGGACAGGGTAGTCAGCCCCAGCATTTT.

This sequence joins TRBV10-3 and TRBJ1-1; 9 bases are a match to TRBD1. Trimming at V came to 10 bases and at J to 4 bases, leaving 4 bases not matched to a gene. This CDR3 region has 12 residues. The V gene's germline CDR1 is ENHRY and CDR2 SYGVKD. This CDR3 is CATDRGGTEAFF. The CDR3 coding sequence is TGTGCCACCGACAGGGGGGGCACTGAAGCTTTCTTT.

V usage is TRBV5-1 and J usage is TRBJ1-1, with TRBD1 identical over 7 bases. This CDR3 has 14 amino acids. Unmatched junction bases numbered 1, after V lost 2 bases and J lost 0 bases. The germline gives CDR1 SGHRS, CDR2 YFSETQ. CDR3 DNA sequence: TGCGCCAGCAGCTTTACAGGGGTGAACACTGAAGCTTTCTTT. Its translation: CASSFTGVNTEAFF.

This clone ranks as medium-sized. This chain links TRBV7-7 with TRBJ2-1; D is possibly TRBD1 (5 bases). V shed 1 base and J shed 7 bases, with 14 bases lying between them. Germline V gene data show CDR1 as SSHAT and CDR2 as FNYEAQ (reference sequence). The CDR3 length is 15 residues. DNA for the CDR3: TGTGCCAGCAGCTTAGGCGCAGGGCCGAGGAATGAGCAGTTCTTC. This gives the protein CASSLGAGPRNEQFF.

This chain joins TRBV6-4 and TRBJ2-2, with D unresolved. Germline CDR1 and CDR2: MRHNA and SNTAGT. Trimming cost V 4 bases and J 2 bases, with 5 bases left between them. The CDR3 sequence is 13 residues long. CDR3 in amino acids: CASSAFNTGELFF. The CDR3 region has the DNA TGTGCCAGCAGTGCTTTCAACACCGGGGAGCTGTTTTTT.

This rearrangement joins TRBV5-1 to TRBJ2-5; possible D gene TRBD1, 6 bases. The CDR3 runs to 15 residues. The germline V gene has CDR1 SGHRS and CDR2 YFSETQ. Trimming took 7 bases from V and 4 from J, leaving 20 bases between them. The DNA of the CDR3 is TGCGCCAGCCGACTTTCCGGGACATATGGAGAGACCCAGTACTTC. Translation: CASRLSGTYGETQYF.

This rearrangement joins TRBV19 to TRBJ2-1, with 9 nucleotides matching TRBD1. V shed 8 bases, J shed 4 bases, and the junction held 6 bases outside the gene matches. Germline V gene data show CDR1 as LNHDA and CDR2 as SQIVND (reference sequence). This CDR3 comprises 14 residues. CDR3 loop: CASFAGQGYNEQFF. CDR3 sequence (DNA): TGTGCCAGTTTTGCGGGACAGGGATACAATGAGCAGTTCTTC.